This is a list of T cell receptor beta chains from one sample in a study of a mutant IDH1 vaccine in newly diagnosed glioma. These TCRs are of unknown antigen specificity. Repertoires were generated with immunoSEQ multiplex PCR, while TCRdb's copy carries only in-frame clones and drops some. The sample lists tens of thousands of clones, 65% seen once, with 4.8% in the top ten. Material: peripheral blood mononuclear cells (PBMCs), obtained from a glioma patient whose treatment included an IDH1 peptide vaccine. These receptors were obtained from a man aged 40-49 years with glioma. Some clones in this sample may be carry-over from other donors' samples. Each CDR3 is given with its conserved first and last residue. The order of the fields is D gene, clone size, J gene, V gene, CDR3 protein, CDR3 DNA. A D gene is named only where the DNA matches it firmly. The size of a clone is reported for some rows only, either as once, few or many, or as a class for expanded clones.

D gene: NA; clone size: NA; J gene: TRBJ2-3; V gene: TRBV6-5; CDR3 protein: CASSYFSGTDTQYF; CDR3 DNA: TGTGCCAGCAGTTACTTCAGCGGCACAGATACGCAGTATTTT
D gene: NA; clone size: NA; J gene: TRBJ2-1; V gene: TRBV10-3; CDR3 protein: CAISGNSNEQFF; CDR3 DNA: TGTGCCATCAGTGGGAACAGCAATGAGCAGTTCTTC
D gene: NA; clone size: NA; J gene: TRBJ2-7; V gene: TRBV7-9; CDR3 protein: CASSHRGLGYEQYF; CDR3 DNA: TGTGCCAGCAGCCACCGGGGTTTGGGCTACGAGCAGTACTTC
D gene: NA; clone size: once; J gene: TRBJ2-1; V gene: TRBV7-2; CDR3 protein: CASSFRGALLEQFF; CDR3 DNA: TGTGCCAGCAGCTTCCGGGGGGCCCTATTGGAGCAGTTCTTC
D gene: TRBD2; clone size: NA; J gene: TRBJ2-2; V gene: TRBV2; CDR3 protein: CASRLAGGRSTGELFF; CDR3 DNA: TGTGCCAGCAGATTAGCGGGGGGGCGGAGCACCGGGGAGCTGTTTTTT
D gene: NA; clone size: NA; J gene: TRBJ1-1; V gene: TRBV25-1; CDR3 protein: CASSEPGSNTEAFF; CDR3 DNA: TGTGCCAGCAGTGAGCCGGGATCAAACACTGAAGCTTTCTTT
D gene: TRBD2; clone size: once; J gene: TRBJ2-1; V gene: TRBV5-1; CDR3 protein: CASSLGQLGSGGNEQFF; CDR3 DNA: TGCGCCAGCAGCTTGGGACAGCTGGGATCCGGGGGGAATGAGCAGTTCTTC
D gene: NA; clone size: NA; J gene: TRBJ1-1; V gene: TRBV15; CDR3 protein: CATSRDSEGPTEAFF; CDR3 DNA: TGTGCCACCAGCAGAGATTCGGAGGGCCCGACTGAAGCTTTCTTT
D gene: NA; clone size: NA; J gene: TRBJ1-1; V gene: TRBV4-2; CDR3 protein: CASSAGGEGNTEAFF; CDR3 DNA: TGTGCCAGCAGTGCTGGGGGCGAAGGGAACACTGAAGCTTTCTTT
D gene: TRBD1; clone size: NA; J gene: TRBJ2-7; V gene: TRBV5-1; CDR3 protein: CASSETGLTYEQYF; CDR3 DNA: TGCGCCAGCAGCGAGACAGGGCTTACCTACGAGCAGTACTTC
D gene: NA; clone size: NA; J gene: TRBJ2-5; V gene: TRBV7-9; CDR3 protein: CASRTGTQETQYF; CDR3 DNA: TGTGCCAGCAGGACCGGAACCCAAGAGACCCAGTACTTC
D gene: TRBD1; clone size: NA; J gene: TRBJ1-4; V gene: TRBV2; CDR3 protein: CASTWTQGDTNEKLFF; CDR3 DNA: TGTGCCAGCACCTGGACCCAGGGGGACACTAATGAAAAACTGTTTTTT
D gene: TRBD1; clone size: NA; J gene: TRBJ1-6; V gene: TRBV15; CDR3 protein: CATSRTRDSSPLHF; CDR3 DNA: TGTGCCACCAGCAGAACCCGGGACAGTTCACCCCTCCACTTT
D gene: NA; clone size: NA; J gene: TRBJ2-3; V gene: TRBV10-3; CDR3 protein: CAISQRATGLNPTDTQYF; CDR3 DNA: TGTGCCATCAGTCAACGAGCGACTGGCCTAAATCCCACAGATACGCAGTATTTT
D gene: TRBD1; clone size: NA; J gene: TRBJ1-6; V gene: TRBV5-6; CDR3 protein: CASSFGQGSGSPLHF; CDR3 DNA: TGTGCCAGCAGCTTCGGACAGGGGAGCGGTTCACCCCTCCACTTT
D gene: NA; clone size: NA; J gene: TRBJ2-7; V gene: TRBV5-1; CDR3 protein: CASSFGSLDEQYF; CDR3 DNA: TGCGCCAGCAGCTTTGGGAGTCTCGACGAGCAGTACTTC
D gene: TRBD1; clone size: NA; J gene: TRBJ1-1; V gene: TRBV18; CDR3 protein: CASSPGRDRGTEAFF; CDR3 DNA: TGTGCCAGCTCACCAGGCCGGGACAGGGGCACTGAAGCTTTCTTT
D gene: NA; clone size: NA; J gene: TRBJ2-7; V gene: TRBV5-6; CDR3 protein: CASSFDSPYEQYF; CDR3 DNA: TGTGCCAGCAGCTTTGACAGTCCCTACGAGCAGTACTTC
D gene: NA; clone size: NA; J gene: TRBJ1-5; V gene: TRBV5-6; CDR3 protein: CASSLAALGNQPQHF; CDR3 DNA: TGTGCCAGCAGCTTGGCAGCCCTCGGCAATCAGCCCCAGCATTTT
D gene: TRBD1; clone size: NA; J gene: TRBJ1-1; V gene: TRBV18; CDR3 protein: CASSPLGTGGNTEAFF; CDR3 DNA: TGTGCCAGCTCACCACTCGGGACAGGGGGTAATACTGAAGCTTTCTTT
D gene: TRBD1; clone size: NA; J gene: TRBJ2-7; V gene: TRBV4-1; CDR3 protein: CASSPTGMRSYEQYF; CDR3 DNA: TGCGCCAGCAGCCCGACAGGGATGAGGTCCTACGAGCAGTACTTC
D gene: NA; clone size: NA; J gene: TRBJ2-3; V gene: TRBV6-6; CDR3 protein: CASSGGQNQRDTQYF; CDR3 DNA: TGTGCCAGCAGCGGCGGACAGAACCAAAGGGATACGCAGTATTTT
D gene: NA; clone size: NA; J gene: TRBJ2-2; V gene: TRBV6-1; CDR3 protein: CASRPTGNTGELFF; CDR3 DNA: TGTGCCAGCAGACCGACAGGGAACACCGGGGAGCTGTTTTTT
D gene: TRBD1; clone size: NA; J gene: TRBJ2-7; V gene: TRBV19; CDR3 protein: CASVGQGSSYEQYF; CDR3 DNA: TGTGCCAGTGTCGGACAGGGGAGTTCCTACGAGCAGTACTTC
D gene: NA; clone size: NA; J gene: TRBJ1-1; V gene: TRBV27; CDR3 protein: CASSFRRGTEAFF; CDR3 DNA: TGTGCCAGCAGTTTCCGCAGGGGAACTGAAGCTTTCTTT
D gene: NA; clone size: NA; J gene: TRBJ2-7; V gene: TRBV12-5; CDR3 protein: CASGTAGTAAYEQYF; CDR3 DNA: TGTGCTAGTGGCACTGCCGGGACCGCAGCCTACGAGCAGTACTTC
D gene: NA; clone size: few; J gene: TRBJ1-1; V gene: TRBV6-5; CDR3 protein: CASRVNRGLGTEAFF; CDR3 DNA: TGTGCCAGCCGAGTAAACCGGGGGCTAGGGACTGAAGCTTTCTTT
D gene: NA; clone size: once; J gene: TRBJ2-1; V gene: TRBV6-5; CDR3 protein: CASSTLTAGPNEQFF; CDR3 DNA: TGTGCCAGCAGCACCCTTACTGCGGGACCCAATGAGCAGTTCTTC
D gene: NA; clone size: NA; J gene: TRBJ1-1; V gene: TRBV6-1; CDR3 protein: CASKKDLNTEAFF; CDR3 DNA: TGTGCCAGCAAGAAAGACCTAAACACTGAAGCTTTCTTT
D gene: TRBD2; clone size: NA; J gene: TRBJ2-5; V gene: TRBV2; CDR3 protein: CASSGLAGGETQYF; CDR3 DNA: TGTGCCAGCAGTGGGCTAGCGGGGGGGGAGACCCAGTACTTC
D gene: NA; clone size: NA; J gene: TRBJ2-5; V gene: TRBV6-6; CDR3 protein: CASSYIGVQETQYF; CDR3 DNA: TGTGCCAGCAGCTACATAGGGGTCCAAGAGACCCAGTACTTC
D gene: NA; clone size: once; J gene: TRBJ2-1; V gene: TRBV27; CDR3 protein: CASSLWGPYNEQFF; CDR3 DNA: TGTGCCAGCAGTTTGTGGGGCCCCTACAATGAGCAGTTCTTC
D gene: NA; clone size: NA; J gene: TRBJ2-5; V gene: TRBV27; CDR3 protein: CASSYSSRRETQYF; CDR3 DNA: TGTGCCAGCTCGTATAGCAGCAGGAGGGAGACCCAGTACTTC
D gene: NA; clone size: few; J gene: TRBJ1-2; V gene: TRBV4-2; CDR3 protein: CASSQGIALNYGYTF; CDR3 DNA: TGTGCCAGCAGCCAAGGGATCGCCCTGAACTATGGCTACACCTTC
D gene: NA; clone size: NA; J gene: TRBJ2-2; V gene: TRBV7-8; CDR3 protein: CASSLRNTGELFF; CDR3 DNA: TGTGCCAGCAGCCTCCGGAACACCGGGGAGCTGTTTTTT
D gene: TRBD1; clone size: NA; J gene: TRBJ2-7; V gene: TRBV5-8; CDR3 protein: CASRRQGADEQYF; CDR3 DNA: TGTGCCAGCAGACGGCAGGGGGCGGACGAGCAGTACTTC
D gene: NA; clone size: NA; J gene: TRBJ2-3; V gene: TRBV7-9; CDR3 protein: CASSQYTDTQYF; CDR3 DNA: TGTGCCAGCAGCCAATACACAGATACGCAGTATTTT
D gene: NA; clone size: NA; J gene: TRBJ1-1; V gene: TRBV6-1; CDR3 protein: CASSAQGAVNTEAFF; CDR3 DNA: TGTGCCAGCAGCGCCCAAGGGGCTGTGAACACTGAAGCTTTCTTT
D gene: NA; clone size: once; J gene: TRBJ1-1; V gene: TRBV6-6; CDR3 protein: CASSYWGRNTEAFF; CDR3 DNA: TGTGCCAGCAGTTATTGGGGAAGGAACACTGAAGCTTTCTTT
D gene: TRBD1; clone size: NA; J gene: TRBJ1-5; V gene: TRBV19; CDR3 protein: CASSVQGGTGYQPQHF; CDR3 DNA: TGTGCCAGTAGTGTCCAAGGGGGGACAGGGTATCAGCCCCAGCATTTT
D gene: TRBD2; clone size: NA; J gene: TRBJ2-4; V gene: TRBV5-6; CDR3 protein: CASSPASGDGAVQYF; CDR3 DNA: TGTGCCAGCAGCCCTGCTAGCGGGGACGGAGCGGTTCAGTACTTC
D gene: TRBD1; clone size: NA; J gene: TRBJ1-1; V gene: TRBV5-1; CDR3 protein: CASSLGTGGGWTEAFF; CDR3 DNA: TGCGCCAGCAGCTTAGGGACAGGGGGCGGGTGGACTGAAGCTTTCTTT
D gene: NA; clone size: NA; J gene: TRBJ1-4; V gene: TRBV5-1; CDR3 protein: CASSPGVGGYLAANEKLFF; CDR3 DNA: TGCGCCAGCAGCCCTGGGGTAGGGGGTTACCTCGCAGCTAATGAAAAACTGTTTTTT
D gene: TRBD1; clone size: NA; J gene: TRBJ1-1; V gene: TRBV5-6; CDR3 protein: CASSVRDRGPGEAFF; CDR3 DNA: TGTGCCAGCAGCGTCCGGGACAGGGGGCCTGGTGAAGCTTTCTTT
D gene: TRBD2; clone size: NA; J gene: TRBJ2-7; V gene: TRBV12-5; CDR3 protein: CASGLVGRGEQYF; CDR3 DNA: TGTGCTAGTGGTTTGGTGGGGAGGGGCGAGCAGTACTTC
D gene: TRBD1; clone size: many; J gene: TRBJ1-1; V gene: TRBV15; CDR3 protein: CATGTGGGLAEAFF; CDR3 DNA: TGTGCCACCGGTACAGGGGGCGGACTGGCTGAAGCTTTCTTT
D gene: NA; clone size: NA; J gene: TRBJ2-3; V gene: TRBV2; CDR3 protein: CASRMSPGGAAGTQYF; CDR3 DNA: TGTGCCAGCAGAATGAGTCCGGGGGGCGCTGCGGGTACGCAGTATTTT